This T cell receptor (beta chain) appears in the sequencing data of a study of CD4+ T cells in melanoma. Whole-study findings and limits: A reported correlation linked neoantigen-specific CD4+ T cells to CD8+, macrophage and B cell function. In melanoma, neoantigen-specific CD4+ T cells reportedly differed in differentiation state.

The CDR3 spans 14 residues. Germline CDR1 is SGHTA and CDR2 is FQGNSA. V shed 2 bases and J shed 6 bases, with 12 bases lying between them. Repertoires were generated with immunoSEQ multiplex PCR, while TCRdb's copy carries only in-frame clones and drops some. The sample consists of about 15,000 clones, approximately 80% of them appearing once. This clone has more than one count but fewer than ten. Its antigen is not identified. The clonotype originates from a human donor with melanoma. The chain recombines TRBV7-2 with TRBJ2-3; no firm D call. The specimen sequenced was cells from a culture (not recorded whether cultured in vitro). CDR3 sequence (DNA): TGTGCCAGCAGCTTATTCCCCCGTCCGGATACGCAGTATTTT. Protein: CASSLFPRPDTQYF.